This T cell receptor beta chain was recorded in a study of blood T cell repertoires in COVID-19. Germline CDR1 MNHNS, CDR2 SASEGT. V was pared by 3 bases and J by 0 bases, with 12 bases between. The CDR3 has 16 amino acids. In the original processing: Amplification from reference gene primers served as the basis for estimated nucleated cell counts. Clones were read by immunoSEQ multiplex PCR, and TCRdb kept only the in-frame ones, dropping some. V, J and clone size were drawn from that table, and D and trimming were deduced from the DNA. The data contain under 300,000 clones, 88% of them singletons. Recovered status applied to Cohort 3 donors who had two consecutive negative PCRs. It also applied to those with clearance or with symptom resolution.

Sequencing was done on a sample of PBMCs or T cells enriched from blood (not recorded which). The V and J genes are TRBV6-1 and TRBJ2-1; possibly TRBD2 for D (6 bases). This clonotype originated in a woman aged 45-59 years who had recovered from COVID-19. The CDR3 DNA sequence: TGTGCCAGCAGTGATGATGTGGGAGGCTCCTACAATGAGCAGTTCTTC. The encoded protein is CASSDDVGGSYNEQFF.